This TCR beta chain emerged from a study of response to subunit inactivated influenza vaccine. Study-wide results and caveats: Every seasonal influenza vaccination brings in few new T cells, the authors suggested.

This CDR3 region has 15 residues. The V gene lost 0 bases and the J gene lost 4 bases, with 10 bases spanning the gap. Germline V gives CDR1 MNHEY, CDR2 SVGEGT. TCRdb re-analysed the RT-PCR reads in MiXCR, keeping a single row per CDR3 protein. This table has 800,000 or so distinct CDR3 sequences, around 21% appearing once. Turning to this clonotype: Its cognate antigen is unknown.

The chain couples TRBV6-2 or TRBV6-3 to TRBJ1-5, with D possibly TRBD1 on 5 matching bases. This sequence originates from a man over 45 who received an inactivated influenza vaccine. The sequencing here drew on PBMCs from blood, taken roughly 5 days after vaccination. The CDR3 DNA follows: TGTGCCAGCAGTTACTCGAGAGGGGCAAATCAGCCCCAGCATTTT. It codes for CASSYSRGANQPQHF.